These 26 T cell receptor beta chains share one sample of origin, sequenced in a study of T cells in Graves' hyperthyroidism and ophthalmopathy. Researchers took RNA transcripts and amplified the TCR beta CDR3 regions from them. TCR CDR3 regions were first amplified by RT-PCR with HTBI primers. TCRdb passed the multiplex PCR reads through MiXCR, listing each CDR3 protein once. Among hundreds of thousands of distinct CDR3 sequences, 14% to 15% were seen once, and the ten largest hold about 3.9%. The sequencing sample was made of blood. The receptors originated from a woman between 40 and 50 years old with Graves' ophthalmopathy.

In its sample, this clonotype was seen many times. The rearrangement uses TRBV12-3 or TRBV12-4 and TRBJ2-7; D call uncertain. Trimming took off 7 bases at V and 0 bases at J, with 7 bases between the two ends. The CDR3 is 12 amino acids. The CDR3 protein is CASKGISYEQYF. The CDR3 nucleotides are TGTGCCAGCAAAGGAATCTCCTACGAGCAGTACTTC.

The rearrangement links TRBV6-1 to TRBJ2-3; D is ambiguous. The CDR3 covers 13 residues. Trimming took 7 bases from V and 0 from J, leaving 8 bases between them. Germline loops: CDR1 MNHNS, CDR2 SASEGT. CDR3 protein: CASTASSTDTQYF. For the CDR3, the DNA is TGTGCCAGCACAGCGTCTAGCACAGATACGCAGTATTTT.

This clonotype occurred many times. V gene TRBV29-1 combines with J gene TRBJ2-7, with D possibly TRBD1 on 6 matching bases. V lost 5 bases to trimming and J lost 4 bases, with 24 bases between them. Germline CDR1 SQVTM, CDR2 ANQGSEA. The CDR3 extends over 16 amino acids. The DNA for the CDR3 is TGCAGCGTTCGACCGAATCTACAGGGTCACCGGTACGAGCAGTACTTC. It yields the protein CSVRPNLQGHRYEQYF.

This clonotype was seen many times. This chain connects TRBV6-2 or TRBV6-3 to TRBJ2-5; D is unclear. Trimming stripped 4 bases from V and 5 bases from J, with 8 bases between. This CDR3 is 12 amino acids long. Germline V CDR1 and CDR2: MNHEY, SVGEGT. CDR3 sequence: CASSLLTETQYF. In DNA form, the CDR3 reads TGTGCCAGCAGTTTATTGACGGAGACCCAGTACTTC.

The rearrangement links TRBV11-2 to TRBJ1-6; tentative D call: TRBD1 (5 bases). CDR1 and CDR2 (germline): SGHAT, FQNNGV. Trimming stripped 2 bases from V and 10 bases from J, with 15 bases between. The CDR3 is made up of 15 amino acids. CDR3 protein: CASSLSGGAKSPLHF. For the CDR3, the DNA is TGTGCCAGCAGCTTAAGCGGCGGGGCAAAATCACCCCTCCACTTT.

This chain uses TRBV20-1 with TRBJ2-7, with 8 bases matching TRBD2. Germline lookup yields CDR1 DFQATT and CDR2 SNEGSKA (reference sequence). V was clipped by 3 bases and J by 0 bases; unmatched bases: 4. The CDR3 is 14 amino acids. The CDR3 region is CSASQAGASYEQYF. The CDR3, as DNA: TGCAGTGCTAGTCAAGCGGGAGCCTCCTACGAGCAGTACTTC.

At least ten counts were recorded for this clonotype. This sequence joins TRBV7-9 and TRBJ2-7; 12 bases align to TRBD1. The CDR3 consists of 16 residues. V gave up 0 bases and J gave up 6 bases; unmatched junction bases: 6. Germline CDR1 and CDR2: SEHNR and FQNEAQ (reference sequence). The CDR3 DNA reads TGTGCCAGCAGCTTAGCCCCAGGGACAGGGGGCTCCGAGCAGTACTTC. It is translated as CASSLAPGTGGSEQYF. The full variable domain, its missing parts supplied by reference TRBV7-9 and TRBJ2-7, is DTGVSQNPRHKITKRGQNVTFRCDPISEHNRLYWYRQTLGQGPEFLTYFQNEAQLEKSRLLSDRFSAERPKGSFSTLEIQRTEQGDSAMYLCASSLAPGTGGSEQYFGPGTRLTVT.

The chain is built from TRBV6-1 and TRBJ2-7, with 11 bases matching TRBD2. The CDR3 runs 17 residues. Looked up from germline, CDR1 is MNHNS and CDR2 is SASEGT. Trimming removed 6 bases from V and 3 bases from J; junction bases left unmatched: 13. The CDR3 sequence is CASSHLILAGENYEQYF. DNA for the CDR3: TGTGCCAGCAGCCACCTTATACTAGCGGGAGAAAACTACGAGCAGTACTTC.

There are many counts of this clonotype. The chain has TRBV5-1 and TRBJ2-5; TRBD1 might be the D (5 bases). Trimming shortened V by 7 bases and J by 5 bases, and 24 bases separated the two germline ends. The CDR3 is 16 amino acids. Looked up from germline, CDR1 is SGHRS and CDR2 is YFSETQ. The CDR3 is CASCPRPLGAVETQYF. The CDR3 DNA reads TGCGCCAGCTGCCCCCGTCCCCTAGGGGCGGTTGAGACCCAGTACTTC.

This clonotype has a count of ten or more. The chain couples TRBV27 to TRBJ1-5; a possible D gene is TRBD1 (6 bases). Trimming left V 5 bases short and J 0 bases short, with 14 bases between. The length of the CDR3 is 16 residues. Looked up from germline, CDR1 is MNHEY and CDR2 is SMNVEV (reference sequence). DNA for the CDR3: TGTGCCAGCAGTCCCGACAGGACACATAGCAATCAGCCCCAGCATTTT. Translation: CASSPDRTHSNQPQHF.

This clonotype was counted many times. The CDR3 region has the DNA TGTGCCAGCAGCCAAGGGTTTAGCGGGAGGGAAGGAGAGACCCAGTACTTC. Translating it yields CASSQGFSGREGETQYF. The chain joins TRBV4-2 to TRBJ2-5; 11 nucleotides align to TRBD2. Unmatched junction bases numbered 8, after V lost 1 base and J lost 4 bases. This CDR3 is built from 17 residues. Germline V gives CDR1 LGHNA, CDR2 YNFKEQ.

In this sample, this clonotype turned up many times. The chain has TRBV30 and TRBJ2-7, with 10 bases aligning to TRBD1. Germline assignment: CDR1 GTSNPN and CDR2 SVGIG (reference sequence). With V trimmed by 3 bases and J by 3 bases, 8 bases remained unmatched. The CDR3 spans 15 residues. The CDR3 region is CAWSPGTGADYEQYF. CDR3 DNA: TGTGCCTGGAGCCCCGGGACAGGGGCGGACTACGAGCAGTACTTC. Based on the CDR3 plus reference TRBV30 and TRBJ2-7, the full variable domain is SQTIHQWPATLVQPVGSPLSLECTVEGTSNPNLYWYRQAAGRGLQLLFYSVGIGQISSEVPQNLSASRPQDRQFILSSKKLLLSDSGFYLCAWSPGTGADYEQYFGPGTRLTVT.

This clonotype was seen ten or more times. V gene TRBV10-3 combines with J gene TRBJ2-5, with 10 nucleotides matching TRBD1. With V trimmed by 3 bases and J by 2 bases, 9 bases remained unmatched. Germline CDR1 and CDR2: ENHRY and SYGVKD. This CDR3 is 17 amino acids long. CDR3 sequence: CAISDFPGTGEQETQYF. Here the CDR3 DNA reads TGTGCCATCAGTGACTTCCCCGGGACAGGGGAGCAAGAGACCCAGTACTTC.

The table lists this clonotype with many counts. This sequence joins TRBV19 and TRBJ1-1; D not certain. The CDR3 is 13 amino acids. Trimming took off 5 bases at V and 5 bases at J, with 12 bases between the two ends. Germline V CDR1 and CDR2: LNHDA, SQIVND (reference sequence). The CDR3, as DNA: TGTGCCAGTAGTCCGGACGTAGGGACTGAAGCTTTCTTT. Residues: CASSPDVGTEAFF. The complete variable domain, with remaining parts taken from reference TRBV19 and TRBJ1-1, reads DGGITQSPKYLFRKEGQNVTLSCEQNLNHDAMYWYRQDPGQGLRLIYYSQIVNDFQKGDIAEGYSVSREKKESFPLTVTSAQKNPTAFYLCASSPDVGTEAFFGQGTRLTVV.

V is TRBV20-1 and J is TRBJ2-7; TRBD2 might be the D (7 bases). Trimming shortened V by 3 bases and J by 2 bases, and 11 bases separated the two germline ends. The CDR3 has 13 residues. Germline loops: CDR1 DFQATT, CDR2 SNEGSKA (reference sequence). For the CDR3, the DNA is TGCAGTGCTAGGGGGGGGCAACCCTACGAGCAGTACTTC. Translating it yields CSARGGQPYEQYF.

This clonotype was detected ten times or more. This chain joins TRBV19 and TRBJ1-2, with TRBD1 matching over 7 bases. V lost 7 bases and J lost 4; bases outside the gene matches: 9. Germline assignment: CDR1 LNHDA and CDR2 SQIVND (reference sequence). This CDR3 has 14 amino acids. CDR3 sequence: CASTNRGEGYGYTF. The CDR3 DNA reads as TGTGCCAGTACAAACAGGGGCGAGGGCTATGGCTACACCTTC.

Ten or more counts support this clonotype. The chain combines TRBV7-2 with TRBJ2-2, with D unclear. Trimming took off 5 bases at V and 11 bases at J, with 15 bases between the two ends. Germline V gene sequence: CDR1 SGHTA, CDR2 FQGNSA. The CDR3 runs 13 residues. The CDR3 spells CASSPNALLELFF. The DNA for the CDR3 is TGTGCCAGCAGCCCCAACGCTCTGCTTGAGCTGTTTTTT. Looking up the rest from reference TRBV7-2 and TRBJ2-2 gives the full variable domain: GAGVSQSPSNKVTEKGKDVELRCDPISGHTALYWYRQSLGQGLEFLIYFQGNSAPDKSGLPSDRFSAERTGGSVSTLTIQRTQQEDSAVYLCASSPNALLELFFGEGSRLTVL.

In this sample, this clonotype turned up a few times. The rearrangement links TRBV7-2 to TRBJ2-5, with TRBD2 as a possible D gene (5 bases). The V end lost 2 bases, the J end lost 4 bases, and 8 bases lay between the germline ends. Germline V gene data show CDR1 as SGHTA and CDR2 as FQGNSA. The CDR3 is 13 amino acids. The CDR3 sequence is CASSLKTIETQYF. CDR3 coding DNA: TGTGCCAGCAGCTTAAAGACTATAGAGACCCAGTACTTC.

This clonotype was picked up many times. The V call is TRBV24-1, the J call TRBJ2-7; 10 bases match TRBD1. The germline gives CDR1 KGHDR, CDR2 SFDVKD. V was pared by 2 bases and J by 4 bases, with 4 bases of the junction left unmatched. CDR3 size: 15 residues. CDR3 sequence reads: CATSDSGTGAYEQYF. For the CDR3, the DNA is TGTGCCACCAGTGATTCCGGGACAGGGGCATACGAGCAGTACTTC.

This clonotype was found many times. The rearrangement joins TRBV7-9 to TRBJ1-1; no definite D call. Trimming took 6 bases from V and 2 from J, leaving 13 bases between them. Germline CDR1 reads SEHNR; CDR2 reads FQNEAQ (reference sequence). There are 14 residues in the CDR3. CDR3 residues: CASSLVGSNTEAFF. The CDR3 DNA follows: TGTGCCAGCAGTTTGGTGGGGTCAAACACTGAAGCTTTCTTT.

This clonotype was detected many times. The chain is built from TRBV28 and TRBJ2-7; the D is unclear. Per the germline V gene, CDR1 is MDHEN and CDR2 is SYDVKM. Trimming stripped 6 bases from V and 3 bases from J, with 6 bases between. The CDR3 contains 11 residues. CDR3 in DNA: TGTGCCAGCAGCGGTCGCTACGAGCAGTACTTC. Translating gives CASSGRYEQYF.

This clonotype was observed many times. The chain is built from TRBV10-3 and TRBJ1-1; D is uncertain. Germline assignment: CDR1 ENHRY and CDR2 SYGVKD. This CDR3 spans 15 amino acids. Trimming removed 3 bases from V and 1 base from J, with 12 bases in between. CDR3 in DNA: TGTGCCATCAGTGAATGGTCTGACGGGAACACTGAAGCTTTCTTT. Protein product: CAISEWSDGNTEAFF.

The CDR3 loop reads CATQDRDQETQYF. CDR3 nucleotide sequence: TGTGCCACCCAGGACAGGGACCAAGAGACCCAGTACTTC. The rearrangement uses TRBV24-1 and TRBJ2-5; 8 nucleotides agree with TRBD1. Germline lookup yields CDR1 KGHDR and CDR2 SFDVKD. The V segment lost 9 bases and the J segment 0 bases; nucleotides outside the gene matches: 2. The CDR3 length is 13 residues.

The J gene is TRBJ2-4, the V gene TRBV20-1; D perhaps matches TRBD1 (5 bases). The CDR3 runs to 14 residues. CDR1 and CDR2 from the germline V gene are DFQATT and SNEGSKA (reference sequence). V was cut by 6 bases and J by 2 bases, with 14 bases left in between. This CDR3 is CSAKAGFPKNIQYF. In DNA form, the CDR3 reads TGCAGTGCCAAAGCAGGGTTTCCCAAAAACATTCAGTACTTC.

In its sample, this clonotype was seen many times. The V gene is TRBV2, the J gene TRBJ1-1; D is perhaps TRBD1 (5 bases). This CDR3 has 14 amino acids. The germline V gene has CDR1 SNHLY and CDR2 FYNNEI. Trimming pared 3 bases from V and 6 bases from J, leaving 14 bases between. CDR3 coding DNA: TGTGCCAGCAGTGAGGGACCCTGGGGCCCTGAAGCTTTCTTT. This encodes CASSEGPWGPEAFF.

As for this clonotype: A read error is possible here, since a much larger clone lies one base away. The genes are TRBV24-1 and TRBJ2-2; D perhaps matches TRBD2 (5 bases). The germline gives CDR1 KGHDR, CDR2 SFDVKD. The CDR3 runs 16 residues. The CDR3 DNA sequence: TGTGCCGCCAGTCGAGGGTCTAGCACAGACACCGGGGAGCTGTTTTTT. This sequence encodes CAASRGSSTDTGELFF.